The T cell receptor (beta chain) described here comes from a study of cytomegalovirus exposure and HLA in healthy donors. This clone was recorded once. The antigen is not known. Notes on the study in general: The authors later found TCR association rates varying by HLA locus, with DRB1 most and HLA-C fewest.

Vbeta (60) and Jbeta (13) primers were used in the PCR. Clones were read by immunoSEQ multiplex PCR, and TCRdb kept only the in-frame ones, dropping some. The sample has some 63,000 clones; about 80% are singletons. Trimming cost V 1 base and J 4 bases, with 8 bases left between them. This CDR3 has 14 residues. Germline loops: CDR1 KGHSH, CDR2 LQKENI. The TCR comes from a middle-aged woman in good health and CMV-seronegative. This chain links TRBV18 with TRBJ1-3; no clear D. Sequencing was carried out using PBMCs. In DNA form, the CDR3 reads TGTGCCAGCTCACCACGAGATTTCGGAAACACCATATATTTT. Translation: CASSPRDFGNTIYF. The full variable domain, with the rest looked up from reference TRBV18 and TRBJ1-3, is NAGVMQNPRHLVRRRGQEARLRCSPMKGHSHVYWYRQLPEEGLKFMVYLQKENIIDESGMPKERFSAEFPKEGPSILRIQQVVRGDSAAYFCASSPRDFGNTIYFGEGSWLTVV.